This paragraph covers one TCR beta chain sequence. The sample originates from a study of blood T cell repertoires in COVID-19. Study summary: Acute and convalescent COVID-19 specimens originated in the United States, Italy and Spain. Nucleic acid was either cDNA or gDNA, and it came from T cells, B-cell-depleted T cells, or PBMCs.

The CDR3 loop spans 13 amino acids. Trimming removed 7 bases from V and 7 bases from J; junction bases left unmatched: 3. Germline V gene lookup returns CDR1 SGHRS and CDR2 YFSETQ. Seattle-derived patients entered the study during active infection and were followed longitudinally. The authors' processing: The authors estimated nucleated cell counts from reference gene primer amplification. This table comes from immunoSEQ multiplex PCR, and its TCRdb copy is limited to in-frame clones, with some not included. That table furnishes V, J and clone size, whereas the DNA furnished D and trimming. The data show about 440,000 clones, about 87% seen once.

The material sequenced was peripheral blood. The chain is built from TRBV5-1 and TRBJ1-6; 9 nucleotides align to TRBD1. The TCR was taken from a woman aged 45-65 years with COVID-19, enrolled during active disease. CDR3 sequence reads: CASWDRANSPLHF. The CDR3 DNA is TGCGCCAGCTGGGACAGGGCAAATTCACCCCTCCACTTT. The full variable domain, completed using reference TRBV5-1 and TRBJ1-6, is KAGVTQTPRYLIKTRGQQVTLSCSPISGHRSVSWYQQTPGQGLQFLFEYFSETQRNKGNFPGRFSGRQFSNSRSEMNVSTLELGDSALYLCASWDRANSPLHFGNGTRLTVT.